Listed below are T cell receptor beta chains from one sample, sequenced in a study of CD8+CD57+ T cells in acquired aplastic anemia. TCRdb recomputed calls from the reads with MiXCR, one row per CDR3 protein. The sample carries tens of thousands of distinct CDR3 sequences, roughly half recorded once. The sample consisted of sorted CD4+, CD8+, or CD8+CD57+ T cells (not recorded which) from PBMCs. The receptors originated from a human donor in good health, serving as a control. Each CDR3 is given with its conserved first and last residue. The D gene is left open where the match is weak. Clone size, where shown, is once, few, many, or a class for clones that have expanded.

TRBJ2-2 . many TRBV19 TGTGCCAGTAGACGAGGGACTCTCGACACCGGGGAGCTGTTTTTT CASRRGTLDTGELFF
TRBJ1-2 . . TRBV7-8 TGTGCCAGCAGCTTATCTAATTGGGGAAACTATGGCTACACCTTC CASSLSNWGNYGYTF
TRBJ1-6 . few TRBV10-3 TGTGCCATCAGTGAGTCGATAGAAGAATCACCCCTCCACTTT CAISESIEESPLHF
TRBJ2-5 TRBD2 many TRBV12-3/TRBV12-4 TGTGCCAGCAGTTTAAGCGGGAAAAGTCAAGAGACCCAGTACTTC CASSLSGKSQETQYF
TRBJ1-1 . medium-sized TRBV15 TGTGCCACCAGCAGAGGGGTGGCGGCGAACACTGAAGCTTTCTTT CATSRGVAANTEAFF
TRBJ1-1 TRBD1 . TRBV20-1 TGCAGTGCTAGGGCCGGGACAGGGACTAGGTTCACTGAAGCTTTCTTT CSARAGTGTRFTEAFF
TRBJ1-5 . many TRBV9 TGTGCCAGCAGCCCAACCGGGACATATAGCAATCAGCCCCAGCATTTT CASSPTGTYSNQPQHF
TRBJ2-7 . many TRBV4-1 TGCGCCAGCAGCCCGACAGCAGCTTCCTACGAGCAGTACTTC CASSPTAASYEQYF
TRBJ1-1 . many TRBV9 TGTGCCAGCAGCGTAGGTACAGGGCTTGGGACTGAAGCTTTCTTT CASSVGTGLGTEAFF
TRBJ1-1 TRBD1 . TRBV30 TGTGCCTGGAGTGCAGCGGGACAGGGGTTCACTGAAGCTTTCTTT CAWSAAGQGFTEAFF
TRBJ2-7 TRBD1 . TRBV19 TGTGCCAGTATGGGGACAGGGGAACACGAGCAGTACTTC CASMGTGEHEQYF
TRBJ2-7 . medium-sized TRBV6-1 TGTGCCAGCAGGCGTCCACCGAGCTACGAGCAGTACTTC CASRRPPSYEQYF
TRBJ1-2 . . TRBV29-1 TGCAGCGTGGAGGAGGGAATTCGGGGCTACACCTTC CSVEEGIRGYTF
TRBJ1-1 . . TRBV7-8 TGTGCCAGCAGCTTAATTTCCACTGAAGCTTTCTTT CASSLISTEAFF
TRBJ1-3 . . TRBV4-1 TGCGCCAGCAGCCAAGGGACAGTCGGCTCTGGAAACACCATATATTTT CASSQGTVGSGNTIYF
TRBJ2-7 TRBD1 few TRBV10-2 TGCGCAAGCATCAAACCCGGACAGGGAGACCCCTACGAGCAGTACTTC CASIKPGQGDPYEQYF
TRBJ2-7 . . TRBV20-1 TGCAGTGCTAGTGTGTCCAGGGACGAGCAGTACTTC CSASVSRDEQYF
TRBJ2-7 TRBD1 many TRBV27 TGTGCCAGCAGTCCAAGGACAGGCGGAGAGCAGTACTTC CASSPRTGGEQYF
TRBJ2-3 TRBD2 . TRBV29-1 TGCAGCGTGGACACCCTGGGAGGGGCCGGTCAAGATACGCAGTATTTT CSVDTLGGAGQDTQYF
TRBJ2-3 TRBD2 few TRBV28 TGTGCCAGCAGTTTAAGACGGGAGGGCCGGGGAGATACGCAGTATTTT CASSLRREGRGDTQYF
TRBJ2-3 . many TRBV6-2/TRBV6-3 TGTGCCAGCACCGCGATCCAAGACACAGATACGCAGTATTTT CASTAIQDTDTQYF
TRBJ1-6 . . TRBV9 TGTGCCAGCAGAGATGACGGAGGGAATAATTCACCCCTCCACTTT CASRDDGGNNSPLHF
TRBJ2-7 TRBD2 . TRBV2 TGTGCCAGCAGAATAGCGGGGGGGCGTAACGAGCAGTACTTC CASRIAGGRNEQYF
TRBJ1-2 TRBD1 . TRBV29-1 TGCACCGCCTCGACAGGGGCCGGGGGCTACACCTTC CTASTGAGGYTF
TRBJ2-1 . . TRBV11-1 TGTGCCAGCAGCTTAGCTATCAGGGTGGCTGAGCAGTTCTTC CASSLAIRVAEQFF
TRBJ2-2 TRBD2 . TRBV11-1 TGTGCCAGCAGCATTAGCGGGGGACGTTACACCGGGGAGCTGTTTTTT CASSISGGRYTGELFF
TRBJ1-2 TRBD1 . TRBV4-3 TGCGCCAGCAGCCAAATCCCGGACAGGGGGCATGGCTACACCTTC CASSQIPDRGHGYTF
TRBJ1-2 . . TRBV30 TGTGCCTGGAGTGTAGGAAGGGCCTATGGCTACACCTTC CAWSVGRAYGYTF
TRBJ2-5 . . TRBV15 TGTGCCACCAGCATGGGGGAGGTGGAGACCCAGTACTTC CATSMGEVETQYF
TRBJ1-1 . . TRBV7-9 TGTGCCAGCGCAGGGATGAACACTGAAGCTTTCTTC CASAGMNTEAFF
TRBJ2-5 . . TRBV15 TGTGCCACCAGCAGTGTTGCACAGGCCCCCCAAGAGACCCAGTACTTC CATSSVAQAPQETQYF
TRBJ1-4 . many TRBV10-3 TGTGCCATCAGTGAGCCCCGCCCCGGAGGGTTAGGTGAAAAACTGTTTTTT CAISEPRPGGLGEKLFF
TRBJ1-2 TRBD1 . TRBV4-3 TGCGCCAGCAGCCAAGCCGAAGGGGGACAGGGGGCCTCTGGCTACACCTTC CASSQAEGGQGASGYTF
TRBJ1-3 TRBD1 . TRBV7-3 TGTGCCAGCAGCTTAACCGGGACAGGGGACTCTGGAAACACCATATATTTT CASSLTGTGDSGNTIYF
TRBJ2-1 TRBD1 many TRBV7-3 TGTGCCAGCAGCTTAGGGGACAGGGACAATGAGCAGTTCTTC CASSLGDRDNEQFF
TRBJ2-3 . . TRBV27 TGTGCCAGCAGTTTTGGACAACCTGAAAAAATCACAGATACGCAGTATTTT CASSFGQPEKITDTQYF
TRBJ2-7 . . TRBV7-3 TGTGCCAGCAGCTTACAATCGGGGTCCTACGAGCAGTACTTC CASSLQSGSYEQYF
TRBJ2-1 . . TRBV2 TGTGCCAGCAGGGACAGACCAAATGAGCAGTTCTTC CASRDRPNEQFF
TRBJ1-2 TRBD1 many TRBV18 TGTGCCAGCTCATGGGACAGTAGGGGCTACACCTTC CASSWDSRGYTF
TRBJ2-6 . many TRBV7-9 TGTGCCAGCAGCGACCCTCGGAGCTCTGGGGCCAACGTCCTGACTTTC CASSDPRSSGANVLTF
TRBJ2-3 . many TRBV3-1 TGTGCCAGCAGCCAAACTCTCTCCTTCACAGATACGCAGTATTTT CASSQTLSFTDTQYF
TRBJ2-1 . . TRBV7-3 TGTGCCACTTCCGTGGGCTCCTCCAATGAGCAGTTCTTC CATSVGSSNEQFF
TRBJ2-7 . . TRBV7-2 TGTGCCAGCAGCCCCCGACAGTGGTACGAGCAGTACTTC CASSPRQWYEQYF
TRBJ2-1 . many TRBV29-1 TGCAGCGCCGTCTTCGTGAGTTCCTACAATGAGCAGTTCTTC CSAVFVSSYNEQFF
TRBJ2-7 . many TRBV6-2/TRBV6-3 TGTGCCAGCAGACTACAGGGTGGGGGCTCCTACGAGCAGTACTTC CASRLQGGGSYEQYF
TRBJ2-5 TRBD2 . TRBV20-1 TGCAGTGCTACAAGCGGGGGGCCAGGAACCCAGTACTTC CSATSGGPGTQYF
TRBJ1-3 . . TRBV29-1 TGCAGCGTTTTAGAGCCGGGGAGCACCGTATATTTT CSVLEPGSTVYF
TRBJ1-2 . . TRBV15 TGTGCCACCAGCACTGACGGCAGGGCCACCTGGCTTTATGGCTACACCTTC CATSTDGRATWLYGYTF
TRBJ1-5 . . TRBV24-1 TGTGCCACAGGTAGCAATCAGCCCCAGCATTTT CATGSNQPQHF
TRBJ2-7 TRBD2 . TRBV3-1 TGTGCCAGCAGCCCCATGTTGAGTAGCGGGGGGGATTACAATGAGCAGTACTTC CASSPMLSSGGDYNEQYF
TRBJ2-3 . many TRBV11-2 TGTGCCAGCAGCTTAGATCGCTCTAGCGATTACACAGATACGCAGTATTTT CASSLDRSSDYTDTQYF
TRBJ2-5 . many TRBV10-3 TGTGCCATCAGTGATCCCTTTGAACGGGGCCAGTACCAAGAGACCCAGTACTTC CAISDPFERGQYQETQYF
TRBJ1-4 TRBD1 medium-sized TRBV10-3 TGTGCCACTAGGACAGGGGTTGATGAAAAACTGTTTTTT CATRTGVDEKLFF
TRBJ2-1 TRBD1 few TRBV30 TGTGCCTGGAGAACTGACAGGGGGTTTTGGAATGAGCAGTTCTTC CAWRTDRGFWNEQFF
TRBJ2-1 . . TRBV5-1 TGCGCCAGCAAGACAGCGGGGACATACAATGAGCAGTTCTTC CASKTAGTYNEQFF
TRBJ2-7 TRBD1 . TRBV27 TGTGCCAGCAGTTCCCAAATGGACAGGGGGGGGCCCGAGCAGTACTTC CASSSQMDRGGPEQYF